This T cell receptor beta chain originates from a study of radiotherapy plus CTLA-4 blockade in lung cancer (dated by TCRdb to between 2017 and 2018). At the level of the whole study: Objective responses occurred in roughly 19% of enrolled patients, and 30% to 35% achieved disease control. Results and caveats for the whole study, not just this receptor: TCR clones derived from tumors expanded in peripheral blood after treatment with radiotherapy and ipilimumab. Early dynamic changes in blood T cell clones, together with increased serum interferon-beta after radiation, were reported as the strongest predictors of response.

Focal radiation therapy combined with CTLA-4 blockade (ipilimumab) was tested in patients with chemo-refractory metastatic non-small-cell lung cancer. About this clone itself: No antigen is known for it. Per-base quality was not reported, and no clone a single base away is much larger than it.

Library preparation was by the immunoSEQ multiplex PCR assay. In TCRdb, the immuneACCESS table is reduced to in-frame sequences with V and J assigned. These tables do not hold every clone; where another copy was compared, an unresolved V gene accounts for under half, and the others remain unexplained. Present in this sample are 71,000 or so clones, about 88% of which were seen just once. Approximately 0.9% of the sample is taken by the ten largest. Including cysteine and phenylalanine, the CDR3 has 15 amino acids. Only the CDR3 region is kept as DNA, spanning 45 bases read in frame from base 1. Per the germline V gene, MGHRA is the CDR1 and YSYEKL is the CDR2. Trimming leaves V shorter by 1 base and J shorter by 3 bases, with the junction holding 1 base beyond the gene matches.

This specimen was peripheral blood, taken from a patient treated with radiotherapy plus ipilimumab. The sequence joins TRBV4-1 to TRBJ2-1; 9 bases in between match TRBD2. The TCR sequence derives from a human donor with non-small cell lung cancer who had stable disease on radiotherapy plus ipilimumab. The CDR3 protein: CASSQGTSVYNEQFF. Here is the DNA: TGCGCCAGCAGCCAAGGGACTAGCGTCTACAATGAGCAGTTCTTC.